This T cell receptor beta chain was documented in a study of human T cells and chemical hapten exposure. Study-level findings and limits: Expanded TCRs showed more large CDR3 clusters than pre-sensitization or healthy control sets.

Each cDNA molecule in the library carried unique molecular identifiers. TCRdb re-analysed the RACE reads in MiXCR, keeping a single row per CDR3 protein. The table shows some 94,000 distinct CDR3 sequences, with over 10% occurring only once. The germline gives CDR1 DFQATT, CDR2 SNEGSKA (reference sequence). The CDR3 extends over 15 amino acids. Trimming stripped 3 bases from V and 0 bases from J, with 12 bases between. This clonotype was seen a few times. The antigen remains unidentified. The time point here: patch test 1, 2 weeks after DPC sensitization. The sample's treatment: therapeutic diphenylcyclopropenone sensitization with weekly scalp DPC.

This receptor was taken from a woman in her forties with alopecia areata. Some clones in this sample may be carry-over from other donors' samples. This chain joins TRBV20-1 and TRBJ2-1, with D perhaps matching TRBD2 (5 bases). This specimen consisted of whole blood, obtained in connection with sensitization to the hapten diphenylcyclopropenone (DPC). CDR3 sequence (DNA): TGCAGTGCTAGTTGGGGTAGCGTCTCCTACAATGAGCAGTTCTTC. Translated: CSASWGSVSYNEQFF.